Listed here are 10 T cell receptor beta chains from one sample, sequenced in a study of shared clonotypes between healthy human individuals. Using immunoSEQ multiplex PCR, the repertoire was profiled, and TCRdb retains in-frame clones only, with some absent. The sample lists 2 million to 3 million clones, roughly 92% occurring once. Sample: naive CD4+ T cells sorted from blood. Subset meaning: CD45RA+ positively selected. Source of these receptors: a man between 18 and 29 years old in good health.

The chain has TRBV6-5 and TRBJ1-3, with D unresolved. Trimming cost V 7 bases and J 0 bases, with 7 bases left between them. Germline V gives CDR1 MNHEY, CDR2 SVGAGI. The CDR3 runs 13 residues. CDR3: CASTSSSGNTIYF. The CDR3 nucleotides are TGTGCCAGCACATCGAGCTCTGGAAACACCATATATTTT.

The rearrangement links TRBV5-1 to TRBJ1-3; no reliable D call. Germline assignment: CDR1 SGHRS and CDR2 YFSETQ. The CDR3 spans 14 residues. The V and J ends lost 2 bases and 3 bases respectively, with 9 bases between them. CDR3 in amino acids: CASSFLGVGNTIYF. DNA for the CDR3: TGCGCCAGCAGCTTCCTAGGAGTTGGAAACACCATATATTTT.

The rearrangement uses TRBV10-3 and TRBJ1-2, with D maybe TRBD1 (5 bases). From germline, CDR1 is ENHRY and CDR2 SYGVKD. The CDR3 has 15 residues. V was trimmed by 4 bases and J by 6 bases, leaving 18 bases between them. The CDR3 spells CAISAWSRGGDGYTF. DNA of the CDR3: TGTGCCATCAGTGCGTGGTCTCGGGGAGGGGATGGCTACACCTTC.

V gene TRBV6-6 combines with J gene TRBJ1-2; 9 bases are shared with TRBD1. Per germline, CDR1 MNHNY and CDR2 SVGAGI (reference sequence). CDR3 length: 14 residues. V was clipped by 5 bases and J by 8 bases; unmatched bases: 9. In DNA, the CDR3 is TGTGCCAGCAGTATTGGGACCGGGACAGGGGGCTACACCTTC. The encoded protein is CASSIGTGTGGYTF.

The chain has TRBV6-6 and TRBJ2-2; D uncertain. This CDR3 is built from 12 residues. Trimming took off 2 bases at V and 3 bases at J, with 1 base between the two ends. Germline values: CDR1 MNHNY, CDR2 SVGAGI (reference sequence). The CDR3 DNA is TGTGCCAGCAGTTACGACACCGGGGAGCTGTTTTTT. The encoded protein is CASSYDTGELFF.

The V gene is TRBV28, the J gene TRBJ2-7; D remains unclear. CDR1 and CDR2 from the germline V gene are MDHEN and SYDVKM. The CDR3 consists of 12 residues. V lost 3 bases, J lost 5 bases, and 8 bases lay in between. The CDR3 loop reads CASSFPAHEQYF. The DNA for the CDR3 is TGTGCCAGCAGTTTCCCCGCGCACGAGCAGTACTTC.

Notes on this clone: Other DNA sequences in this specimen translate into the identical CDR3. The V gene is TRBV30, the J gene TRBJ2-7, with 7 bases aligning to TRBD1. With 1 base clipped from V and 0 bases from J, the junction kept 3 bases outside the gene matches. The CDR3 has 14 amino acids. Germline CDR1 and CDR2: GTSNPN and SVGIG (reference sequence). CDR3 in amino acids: CAWSGGGSSYEQYF. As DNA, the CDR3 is TGTGCCTGGAGTGGAGGGGGCAGCTCCTACGAGCAGTACTTC.

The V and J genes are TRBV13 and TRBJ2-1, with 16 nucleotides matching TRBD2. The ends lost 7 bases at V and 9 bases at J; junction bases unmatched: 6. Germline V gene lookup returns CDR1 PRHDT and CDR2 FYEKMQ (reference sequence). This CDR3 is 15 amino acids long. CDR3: CASTLGLAGGFEQFF. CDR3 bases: TGTGCCAGCACCCTGGGACTAGCGGGAGGGTTTGAGCAGTTCTTC.

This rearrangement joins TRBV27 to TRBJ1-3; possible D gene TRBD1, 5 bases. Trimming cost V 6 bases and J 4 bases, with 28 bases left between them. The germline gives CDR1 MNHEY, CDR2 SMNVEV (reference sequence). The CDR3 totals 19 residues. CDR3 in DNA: TGTGCCAGCAGCCCCAAGGGGTCACTAGAGGGAGCGCCAGGAAACACCATATATTTT. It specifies CASSPKGSLEGAPGNTIYF.

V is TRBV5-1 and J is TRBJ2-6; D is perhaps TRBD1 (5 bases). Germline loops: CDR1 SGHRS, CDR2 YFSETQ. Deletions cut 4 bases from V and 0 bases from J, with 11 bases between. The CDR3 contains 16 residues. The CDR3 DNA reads TGCGCCAGCAGCCACCAGGGTGGCTCTGGGGCCAACGTCCTGACTTTC. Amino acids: CASSHQGGSGANVLTF.